The 16 T cell receptor beta chains below were found in one sample sequenced in a study of blood T cell repertoires in COVID-19. The repertoire was sequenced with immunoSEQ multiplex PCR; TCRdb's copy has only in-frame clones and lacks some. The sample has some 69,000 clones, approximately 80% seen once. Sequencing was performed on peripheral blood. The receptors here all came from a man older than 75 with active or convalescent COVID-19.

The V call is TRBV7-9, the J call TRBJ2-3; TRBD2 is a possible D gene (5 bases). Germline V gene data show CDR1 as SEHNR and CDR2 as FQNEAQ (reference sequence). V lost 8 bases, J lost 6 bases, and 15 bases lay in between. The CDR3 spans 13 residues. The CDR3 DNA reads TGTGCCAGCGAGCGGAGCTCCAGGGATACGCAGTATTTT. Amino acid sequence: CASERSSRDTQYF.

The chain employs TRBV7-8 and TRBJ2-1; no firm D call. Germline loops: CDR1 SGHVS, CDR2 FQNEAQ. The CDR3 is 12 residues long. V was trimmed by 3 bases and J by 5 bases, leaving 5 bases between them. The CDR3 protein is CASSFFNNEQFF. CDR3 DNA: TGTGCCAGCAGCTTTTTTAACAATGAGCAGTTCTTC.

This clone was observed a handful of times. This chain connects TRBV10-3 to TRBJ2-7; tentative D call: TRBD1 (7 bases). Germline V gene data show CDR1 as ENHRY and CDR2 as SYGVKD. The CDR3 consists of 16 residues. Deletions cut 2 bases from V and 4 bases from J, with 18 bases between. In DNA form, the CDR3 reads TGTGCCATCAGTGAGCCTGAGAGGCAGGGGGGATACGAGCAGTACTTC. Its protein is CAISEPERQGGYEQYF.

This clone was counted a single time. This chain connects TRBV27 to TRBJ1-5, with 11 bases lining up with TRBD1. Per the germline V gene, CDR1 is MNHEY and CDR2 is SMNVEV (reference sequence). The CDR3 contains 18 residues. The trim removed 2 bases at V and 0 bases at J, leaving 6 bases unmatched. The DNA for the CDR3 is TGTGCCAGCAGTTTAAGGGGGACAGGGGGAAATAGCAATCAGCCCCAGCATTTT. Translation: CASSLRGTGGNSNQPQHF.

The rearrangement uses TRBV30 and TRBJ1-1, with D unclear. The CDR3 is 13 residues long. Germline V CDR1 and CDR2: GTSNPN, SVGIG (reference sequence). V dropped 0 bases and J dropped 0 bases, with 5 bases sitting between them. In DNA form, the CDR3 reads TGTGCCTGGAGTGTAGACATGAACACTGAAGCTTTCTTT. This encodes CAWSVDMNTEAFF.

V is TRBV28 and J is TRBJ2-1; TRBD2 agrees at 7 bases. V trimming: 1 base; J trimming: 10 bases; junction bases outside the gene matches: 10. Germline V gives CDR1 MDHEN, CDR2 SYDVKM. The CDR3 consists of 15 residues. This CDR3 reads CASSLSSGGVREQFF. The CDR3, as DNA: TGTGCCAGCAGTTTATCTAGCGGAGGGGTACGGGAGCAGTTCTTC.

The chain couples TRBV5-1 to TRBJ2-4; 9 bases line up with TRBD1. The CDR3 runs 16 residues. The junction had 5 bases not matched to a gene; V was cut back by 4 bases and J by 0 bases. Germline V CDR1 and CDR2: SGHRS, YFSETQ. CDR3 coding DNA: TGCGCCAGCAGCCAAGGGACAGGGATAGCCAAAAACATTCAGTACTTC. This encodes CASSQGTGIAKNIQYF.

This clone came up a few times. The chain combines TRBV7-2 with TRBJ2-7; 11 bases are shared with TRBD1. The ends lost 3 bases at V and 2 bases at J; junction bases unmatched: 3. Germline CDR1 is SGHTA and CDR2 is FQGNSA. The CDR3 is 15 residues long. The CDR3: CASSLGQGVTYEQYF. Here the CDR3 DNA reads TGTGCCAGCAGCTTGGGACAGGGGGTTACCTACGAGCAGTACTTC.

This clone was counted only a few times. The chain combines TRBV5-5 with TRBJ2-7, with 11 bases identical to TRBD2. Germline CDR1 is SGHKS and CDR2 is YYEKEE (reference sequence). After removal of 4 bases from V and 4 bases from J, the junction contained 1 base not matched to a gene. The CDR3 is 13 residues long. CDR3 in amino acids: CASSRTSGYEQYF. CDR3 nucleotide sequence: TGTGCCAGCAGCAGGACTAGCGGGTACGAGCAGTACTTC.

V gene TRBV7-6 combines with J gene TRBJ2-5; TRBD1 aligns across 10 bases. CDR1 is SGHVS and CDR2 is FNYEAQ in the germline V gene. Trimming took 5 bases from V and 5 from J; bases not matched to a gene: 8. The length of the CDR3 is 15 residues. The CDR3 sequence: CASSERDRGWETQYF. CDR3 bases: TGTGCCAGCAGCGAAAGGGACAGGGGTTGGGAGACCCAGTACTTC.

The chain uses TRBV30 and TRBJ1-5; TRBD1 is a possible D gene (5 bases). The CDR3 runs to 12 residues. Trimming left V 3 bases short and J 3 bases short, with 6 bases between. Per germline, CDR1 GTSNPN and CDR2 SVGIG (reference sequence). The CDR3 coding sequence is TGTGCCTGGAGCAGGGCCAATCAGCCCCAGCATTTT. Translating it yields CAWSRANQPQHF. The variable domain in full, with the rest retrieved from reference TRBV30 and TRBJ1-5, is SQTIHQWPATLVQPVGSPLSLECTVEGTSNPNLYWYRQAAGRGLQLLFYSVGIGQISSEVPQNLSASRPQDRQFILSSKKLLLSDSGFYLCAWSRANQPQHFGDGTRLSIL.

The V call is TRBV29-1, the J call TRBJ2-7, with TRBD1 matching over 8 bases. V dropped 5 bases and J dropped 9; count of bases not matched to a gene: 6. Germline CDR1 is SQVTM and CDR2 is ANQGSEA. The CDR3 runs 11 residues. The DNA for the CDR3 is TGCAGCGTTAAGACAGGGGTTGGGCAGTACTTC. It codes for CSVKTGVGQYF.

The rearrangement uses TRBV19 and TRBJ1-5; 7 bases are a match to TRBD1. The length of the CDR3 is 15 residues. V lost 3 bases to trimming and J lost 4 bases; unmatched junction nucleotides: 6. From germline, CDR1 is LNHDA and CDR2 SQIVND (reference sequence). CDR3 bases: TGTGCCAGTAGTATTGGGCAGGGGGTAAATCAGCCCCAGCATTTT. Protein sequence: CASSIGQGVNQPQHF.

A remark on this clone: This sample includes further DNA sequences coding for the same CDR3. The chain is built from TRBV5-1 and TRBJ2-6, with TRBD1 as a possible D gene (6 bases). The V and J ends lost 4 bases and 0 bases respectively, with 14 bases between them. The CDR3 is 17 amino acids. Germline CDR1 reads SGHRS; CDR2 reads YFSETQ. CDR3 in amino acids: CASSPRGGSSGANVLTF. CDR3 DNA: TGCGCCAGCAGCCCCAGGGGCGGCTCCTCTGGGGCCAACGTCCTGACTTTC.

The chain recombines TRBV13 with TRBJ2-3, with no clear D. The V end lost 7 bases, the J end lost 4 bases, and 15 bases lay between the germline ends. This CDR3 contains 14 residues. CDR1 and CDR2 (germline): PRHDT, FYEKMQ (reference sequence). CDR3 sequence: CASNVGRLADTQYF. CDR3 bases: TGTGCCAGCAACGTTGGAAGACTTGCAGATACGCAGTATTTT.

The chain uses TRBV3-1 (or the pseudogene TRBV3-2) and TRBJ2-3, with D unresolved. This CDR3 is 13 amino acids long. V lost 3 bases and J 6 bases, leaving 10 bases between the germline ends. CDR1 is LGHDT, CDR2 YNNKEL, per germline (reference sequence). The CDR3 is CASSHRNMDTQYF. The CDR3 DNA follows: TGTGCCAGCAGCCACCGAAACATGGATACGCAGTATTTT.